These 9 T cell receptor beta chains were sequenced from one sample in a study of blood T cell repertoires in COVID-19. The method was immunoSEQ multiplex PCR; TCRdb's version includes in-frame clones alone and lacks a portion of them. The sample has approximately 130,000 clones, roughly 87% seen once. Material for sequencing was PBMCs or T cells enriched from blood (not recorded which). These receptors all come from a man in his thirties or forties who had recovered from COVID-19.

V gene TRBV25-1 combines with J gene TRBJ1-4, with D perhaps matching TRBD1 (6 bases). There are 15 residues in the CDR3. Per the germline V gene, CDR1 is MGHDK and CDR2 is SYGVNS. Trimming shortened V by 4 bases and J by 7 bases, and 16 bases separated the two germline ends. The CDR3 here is CASSASQGGAEKLFF. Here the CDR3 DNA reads TGTGCCAGCAGTGCCTCACAGGGAGGGGCTGAAAAACTGTTTTTT.

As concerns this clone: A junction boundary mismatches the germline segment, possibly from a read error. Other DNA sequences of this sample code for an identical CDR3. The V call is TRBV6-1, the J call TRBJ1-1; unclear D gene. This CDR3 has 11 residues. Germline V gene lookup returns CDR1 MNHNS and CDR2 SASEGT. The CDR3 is CASSENSEAFF. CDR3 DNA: TGTGCCAGCAGTGAAAACAGTGAAGCTTTCTTT.

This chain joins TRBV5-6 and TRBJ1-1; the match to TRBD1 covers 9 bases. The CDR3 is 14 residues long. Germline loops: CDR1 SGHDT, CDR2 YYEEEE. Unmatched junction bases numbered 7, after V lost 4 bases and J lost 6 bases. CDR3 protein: CASSRPRQGAEAFF. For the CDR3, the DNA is TGTGCCAGCAGCAGACCTCGACAGGGGGCTGAAGCTTTCTTT. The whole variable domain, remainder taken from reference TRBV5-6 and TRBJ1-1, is DAGVTQSPTHLIKTRGQQVTLRCSPKSGHDTVSWYQQALGQGPQFIFQYYEEEERQRGNFPDRFSGHQFPNYSSELNVNALLLGDSALYLCASSRPRQGAEAFFGQGTRLTVV.

The CDR3: CASSDLMNTEAFF. CDR3 coding DNA: TGTGCCAGCAGCGACCTAATGAACACTGAAGCTTTCTTT. The genes are TRBV9 and TRBJ1-1; the D is unclear. Germline V gene data show CDR1 as SGDLS and CDR2 as YYNGEE. This CDR3 spans 13 amino acids. The V gene lost 3 bases and the J gene lost 0 bases, with 6 bases spanning the gap.

This CDR3 is CASSLTGSQETQYF. The CDR3 DNA reads TGTGCCAGTAGTCTGACAGGGTCCCAAGAGACCCAGTACTTC. This chain connects TRBV19 to TRBJ2-5; 7 positions agree with TRBD1. J was trimmed by 1 base and V by 5 bases; bases with no gene match: 4. The CDR3 totals 14 residues. Germline V CDR1 and CDR2: LNHDA, SQIVND (reference sequence).

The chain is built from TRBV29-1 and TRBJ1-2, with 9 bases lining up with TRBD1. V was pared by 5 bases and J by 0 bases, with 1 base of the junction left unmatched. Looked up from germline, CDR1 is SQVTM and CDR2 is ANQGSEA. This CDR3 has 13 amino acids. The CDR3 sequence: CSVRDRANYGYTF. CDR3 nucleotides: TGCAGCGTTCGGGACAGGGCTAACTATGGCTACACCTTC.

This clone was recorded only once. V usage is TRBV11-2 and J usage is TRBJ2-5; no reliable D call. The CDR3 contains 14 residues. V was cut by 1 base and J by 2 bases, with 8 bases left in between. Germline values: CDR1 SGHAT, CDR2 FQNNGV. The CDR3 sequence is CASSLVSQQETQYF. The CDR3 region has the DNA TGTGCCAGCAGCTTAGTGTCCCAGCAAGAGACCCAGTACTTC.

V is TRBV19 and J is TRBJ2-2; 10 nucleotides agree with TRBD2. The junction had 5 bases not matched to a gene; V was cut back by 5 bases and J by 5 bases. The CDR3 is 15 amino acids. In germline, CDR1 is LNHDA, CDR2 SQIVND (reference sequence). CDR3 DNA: TGTGCCAGTAGTCCACTTAGCGGGGGGACCGGGGAGCTGTTTTTT. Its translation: CASSPLSGGTGELFF.

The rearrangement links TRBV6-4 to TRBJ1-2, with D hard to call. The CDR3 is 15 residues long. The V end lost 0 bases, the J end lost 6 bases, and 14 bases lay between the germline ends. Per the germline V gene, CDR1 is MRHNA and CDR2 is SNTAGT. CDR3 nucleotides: TGTGCCAGCAGTGACTCCACCGGGAATAGGGATGGCTACACCTTC. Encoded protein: CASSDSTGNRDGYTF.